Listed below are T cell receptor beta chains from one sample, sequenced in a study of blood T cell repertoires in COVID-19. The table came from immunoSEQ multiplex PCR; TCRdb's copy has only in-frame clones and leaves some out. The sample contains some 350,000 clones, around 87% of which appear only once. The material sequenced was PBMCs or T cells enriched from blood (not recorded which). The receptors come from a woman in her twenties or thirties who had recovered from COVID-19. The CDR3 runs from the conserved cysteine through the conserved F or W. A D gene is named only where the DNA matches it firmly. Some rows mark clone size as missing; the rest say once, few, many or name a class of expanded clone.

TRBJ1-2 few 16 TRBV6-2/TRBV6-3 TRBD1 TGTGCCAGCAGCCGGGACAGGGGGTTTCCCTCCTATGGCTACACCTTC CASSRDRGFPSYGYTF
TRBJ2-3 once 15 TRBV5-1 TRBD1 TGCGCCAGCAGCTTAACAGGGGATAGCACAGATACGCAGTATTTT CASSLTGDSTDTQYF
TRBJ1-1 once 14 TRBV29-1 NA TGCAGCGTGGAAGGGCTGTATATGCCAGCTGAAGCTTTCTTT CSVEGLYMPAEAFF
TRBJ2-5 NA 13 TRBV5-4 NA TGTGCCAGCAGCTTGGGGGGGAGGGAGACCCAGTACTTC CASSLGGRETQYF
TRBJ2-7 NA 14 TRBV18 NA TGTGCCAGCTCACCAGCGGCTCGCTCCTACGAGCAGTACTTC CASSPAARSYEQYF
TRBJ2-1 NA 14 TRBV24-1 NA TGTGCCACCGGATCTCGGACAGCCCACAATGAGCAGTTCTTC CATGSRTAHNEQFF
TRBJ1-6 once 12 TRBV11-2 NA TGTGCCAGCAGCCCCGGCGGTCCACCCCTCCACTTT CASSPGGPPLHF
TRBJ1-4 NA 16 TRBV4-1 TRBD1 TGCGCCAGCAGCCATGATCTAAGGGGACAGGATGAAAAACTGTTTTTT CASSHDLRGQDEKLFF
TRBJ1-1 NA 14 TRBV10-2 TRBD1 TGCGCCAGCAGAACAGGGGGCGGGAGCACTGAAGCTTTCTTT CASRTGGGSTEAFF
TRBJ1-3 NA 15 TRBV6-2/TRBV6-3 NA TGTGCCAGCAGCCGGAGTACCAAAGGTGGAAACACCATATATTTT CASSRSTKGGNTIYF